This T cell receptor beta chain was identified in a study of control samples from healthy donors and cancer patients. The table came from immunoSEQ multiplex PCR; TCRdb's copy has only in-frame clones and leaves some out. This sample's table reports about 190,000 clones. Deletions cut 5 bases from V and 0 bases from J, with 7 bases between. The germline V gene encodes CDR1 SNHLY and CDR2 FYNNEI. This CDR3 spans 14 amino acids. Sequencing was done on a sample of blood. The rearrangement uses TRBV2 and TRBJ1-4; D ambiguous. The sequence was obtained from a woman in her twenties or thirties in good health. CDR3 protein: CASSRRATNEKLFF. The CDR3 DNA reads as TGTGCCAGCAGTCGAAGGGCAACTAATGAAAAACTGTTTTTT. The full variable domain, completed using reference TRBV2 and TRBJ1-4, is EPEVTQTPSHQVTQMGQEVILRCVPISNHLYFYWYRQILGQKVEFLVSFYNNEISEKSEIFDDQFSVERPDGSNFTLKIRSTKLEDSAMYFCASSRRATNEKLFFGSGTQLSVL.